These 25 T cell receptor beta chains came from one sample sequenced in a study of radiation and T cells in renal cell carcinoma. As for time point: blood 2 weeks post-SBRT. Treatment indicated: 15 Gy SBRT to primary tumor, nephrectomy 4 weeks later. The table came from immunoSEQ multiplex PCR; TCRdb's copy has only in-frame clones and leaves some out. The data show around 60,000 clones, roughly 72% seen once. Sequenced here: blood, sampled from a patient whose treatment included radiotherapy and nephrectomy. All receptors derive from a man between 60 and 70 years old with renal cell carcinoma.

The chain joins TRBV27 to TRBJ2-4; D call uncertain. Germline V lookup: CDR1 MNHEY, CDR2 SMNVEV (reference sequence). The V and J ends lost 2 bases and 2 bases respectively, with 4 bases between them. The CDR3 extends over 13 amino acids. The CDR3 nucleotides are TGTGCCAGCAGTTTAGGTACCAAAAACATTCAGTACTTC. Translation: CASSLGTKNIQYF.

The rearrangement links TRBV7-9 to TRBJ2-5, with no clear D. Per germline, CDR1 SEHNR and CDR2 FQNEAQ (reference sequence). The CDR3 has 11 amino acids. The germline V and J ends were trimmed by 9 bases and 5 bases, with 10 bases remaining between them. CDR3: CASGLGETQYF. In DNA form, the CDR3 reads TGTGCCAGTGGCTTGGGGGAGACCCAGTACTTC.

This rearrangement joins TRBV19 to TRBJ2-7; the D call may be TRBD1 or TRBD2 (5 bases each). Between the trimmed V and J ends, which lost 4 bases and 5 bases, there was a span of 30 bases. The CDR3 loop spans 19 amino acids. Germline CDR1 reads LNHDA; CDR2 reads SQIVND (reference sequence). The DNA for the CDR3 is TGTGCCAGTAGTAGTGAGAGGCTAGCCGGGGACCCACGGAGCCACGAGCAGTACTTC. Its protein product is CASSSERLAGDPRSHEQYF.

The rearrangement uses TRBV13 and TRBJ1-3; possibly TRBD1 for D (5 bases). The CDR3 loop spans 14 amino acids. Germline CDR1 reads PRHDT; CDR2 reads FYEKMQ (reference sequence). Trimming stripped 2 bases from V and 3 bases from J, with 8 bases between. CDR3 bases: TGTGCCAGCAGCTTACAGGGAGGTGGAAACACCATATATTTT. It is translated as CASSLQGGGNTIYF.

The chain is built from TRBV5-1 and TRBJ2-2, with 9 bases fitting TRBD1. V shed 4 bases, J shed 7 bases, and the junction held 11 bases outside the gene matches. The germline gives CDR1 SGHRS, CDR2 YFSETQ. The CDR3 is 16 amino acids. The CDR3 loop reads CASSATTGGEGGELFF. The CDR3 region has the DNA TGCGCCAGCAGCGCAACAACAGGGGGCGAAGGCGGGGAGCTGTTTTTT.

V gene TRBV12-5 combines with J gene TRBJ1-4, with 8 nucleotides matching TRBD1. From germline, CDR1 is LGHNT and CDR2 FRNRAP. This CDR3 has 16 amino acids. V lost 4 bases, J lost 5 bases, and 9 bases stayed unmatched. The CDR3 coding sequence is TGTGCTAGTGGTTCTCCCCGCGGACAGGGAAATGAAAAACTGTTTTTT. Translating it yields CASGSPRGQGNEKLFF.

The rearrangement joins TRBV6-4 to TRBJ2-1; 9 bases line up with TRBD2. CDR3 length: 14 amino acids. Trimming removed 4 bases from V and 7 bases from J; junction bases left unmatched: 5. The germline V gene encodes CDR1 MRHNA and CDR2 SNTAGT. CDR3 loop: CASSAETSGNEQFF. CDR3 DNA: TGTGCCAGCAGTGCGGAGACTAGCGGAAATGAGCAGTTCTTC.

CDR3 nucleotides: TGTGCCAGCAGATCTGACAGCTATGGCTACACCTTC. This sequence encodes CASRSDSYGYTF. The chain is built from TRBV2 and TRBJ1-2; TRBD1 might be the D (5 bases). Germline loops: CDR1 SNHLY, CDR2 FYNNEI. With 6 bases removed from V and 4 bases from J, the gap between germline ends came to 9 bases. The CDR3 has 12 amino acids.

The gene calls are TRBV5-1 and TRBJ1-1, with unresolved D. Germline V gene sequence: CDR1 SGHRS, CDR2 YFSETQ. The V end was cut by 4 bases, the J end by 2 bases, with 15 bases between. The CDR3 runs to 15 residues. The CDR3 is CASSPGGRLNTEAFF. The CDR3 DNA follows: TGCGCCAGCAGCCCGGGAGGCCGTCTAAACACTGAAGCTTTCTTT.

The genes are TRBV29-1 and TRBJ2-2; TRBD1 is a possible D gene (6 bases). The V end was cut by 4 bases, the J end by 2 bases, with 11 bases between. The CDR3 is made up of 14 amino acids. Germline CDR1 is SQVTM and CDR2 is ANQGSEA. CDR3: CSVGQGQNTGELFF. The DNA for the CDR3 is TGCAGCGTTGGCCAGGGGCAAAACACCGGGGAGCTGTTTTTT.

This chain joins TRBV10-1 and TRBJ2-5, with 15 bases that match TRBD2. The CDR3 runs 16 residues. Trimming cost V 3 bases and J 6 bases; bases outside gene matches: 5. CDR1 and CDR2 from the germline V gene are WNHNN and SYGVQD (reference sequence). In DNA form, the CDR3 reads TGCGCCAGCAGTGACGGACTAGCGGGGGGGCAGAAGACCCAGTACTTC. Translating it yields CASSDGLAGGQKTQYF.

The V and J genes are TRBV7-2 and TRBJ2-7; D is possibly TRBD2 (5 bases). Germline assignment: CDR1 SGHTA and CDR2 FQGNSA. Trimming cost V 8 bases and J 7 bases, with 21 bases left between them. The CDR3 runs to 14 residues. The CDR3 coding sequence is TGTGCCAGCTTTCCTCCCGGGCGAACGGGGGAGCAGTACTTC. Residues: CASFPPGRTGEQYF.

The chain is built from TRBV7-6 and TRBJ2-5, with D possibly matching TRBD1 (5 bases). V was trimmed by 2 bases and J by 2 bases, leaving 15 bases between them. In germline, CDR1 is SGHVS, CDR2 FNYEAQ. This CDR3 contains 16 residues. CDR3 sequence (DNA): TGTGCCAGCAGCTTATTTCAGGGAAGGACGCAAGAGACCCAGTACTTC. It codes for CASSLFQGRTQETQYF.

V and J are TRBV19 and TRBJ2-1; D remains ambiguous. Per the germline V gene, CDR1 is LNHDA and CDR2 is SQIVND (reference sequence). Trimming took off 0 bases at V and 9 bases at J, with 9 bases between the two ends. This CDR3 is 13 amino acids long. CDR3 residues: CASSIDQKVEQFF. CDR3 DNA: TGTGCCAGTAGTATAGATCAAAAGGTTGAGCAGTTCTTC.

The chain joins TRBV27 to TRBJ1-5; D is unresolved. CDR3 length: 15 residues. The germline V gene has CDR1 MNHEY and CDR2 SMNVEV (reference sequence). V was clipped by 0 bases and J by 6 bases, with 12 bases between them. CDR3: CASSLSGRRAQPQHF. The CDR3 DNA sequence: TGTGCCAGCAGTTTATCGGGGAGGCGAGCTCAGCCCCAGCATTTT.

The gene calls are TRBV30 and TRBJ1-1, with D uncertain. The CDR3 is 13 residues long. The germline V and J ends were trimmed by 1 base and 0 bases, with 6 bases remaining between them. Germline V gene sequence: CDR1 GTSNPN, CDR2 SVGIG (reference sequence). CDR3 in DNA: TGTGCCTGGAGTGGGAGGCTGAACACTGAAGCTTTCTTT. Its translation: CAWSGRLNTEAFF.

This chain uses TRBV29-1 with TRBJ2-7, with D possibly TRBD1 on 6 matching bases. CDR1 SQVTM and CDR2 ANQGSEA come from the germline V gene. The CDR3 loop spans 13 amino acids. Trimming removed 2 bases from V and 7 bases from J, with 15 bases in between. This chain's CDR3 is CSVETDRTGEQYV. CDR3 DNA: TGCAGCGTTGAAACCGACAGGACGGGTGAGCAGTACGTC.

The chain recombines TRBV4-3 with TRBJ2-5; D is possibly TRBD2 (6 bases). CDR1 and CDR2 (germline): LGHNA, YSLEER. V lost 0 bases and J 3 bases, leaving 20 bases between the germline ends. CDR3 size: 18 residues. The CDR3 is CASSQDLGSGLGEETQYF. The CDR3 DNA is TGCGCCAGCAGCCAAGACTTAGGGAGCGGGTTGGGAGAAGAGACCCAGTACTTC.

The chain combines TRBV2 with TRBJ1-2; D gene unclear. Looked up from germline, CDR1 is SNHLY and CDR2 is FYNNEI. This CDR3 contains 14 residues. V was clipped by 7 bases and J by 0 bases, with 12 bases between them. The CDR3 nucleotides are TGTGCCAGCACCTTATCTCTAGCTAACTATGGCTACACCTTC. This translates into CASTLSLANYGYTF.

The chain combines TRBV11-3 with TRBJ2-1; 10 nucleotides match TRBD2. J was trimmed by 7 bases and V by 3 bases; bases with no gene match: 6. This CDR3 spans 15 amino acids. Germline CDR1 SGHNT, CDR2 YENEEA. The CDR3 region has the DNA TGTGCCAGCAGCTTCTTGCTAGCGGGAGAAAATGAGCAGTTCTTC. Translated, it gives CASSFLLAGENEQFF.

The rearrangement joins TRBV2 to TRBJ1-3, with a tentative D call TRBD1 (5 bases). The CDR3 consists of 18 residues. V dropped 6 bases and J dropped 2 bases, with 23 bases sitting between them. Germline values: CDR1 SNHLY, CDR2 FYNNEI. The CDR3 protein is CASSSRRPAAGPGNTIYF. The CDR3 DNA sequence: TGTGCCAGCAGCAGCAGAAGACCGGCGGCAGGGCCTGGAAACACCATATATTTT.

The chain combines TRBV11-3 with TRBJ2-5; D may match TRBD1 or TRBD2 (5 bases each). With 5 bases removed from V and 1 base from J, the gap between germline ends came to 11 bases. The CDR3 is 14 residues long. Germline assignment: CDR1 SGHNT and CDR2 YENEEA. CDR3 protein: CASSLGTVQETQYF. CDR3 bases: TGTGCCAGCAGCCTCGGGACCGTCCAAGAGACCCAGTACTTC. Full variable domain (rest looked up from reference TRBV11-3 and TRBJ2-5): EAGVVQSPRYKIIEKKQPVAFWCNPISGHNTLYWYLQNLGQGPELLIRYENEEAVDDSQLPKDRFSAERLKGVDSTLKIQPAELGDSAVYLCASSLGTVQETQYFGPGTRLLVL.

This clone was counted between two and nine times. The chain carries TRBV28 and TRBJ1-4; 7 positions match TRBD1. V lost 6 bases to trimming and J lost 5 bases; unmatched junction nucleotides: 6. The CDR3 is made up of 14 amino acids. Germline loops: CDR1 MDHEN, CDR2 SYDVKM. This chain's CDR3 is CASSTGTVNEKLFF. The CDR3 DNA sequence: TGTGCCAGCAGCACCGGGACAGTGAATGAAAAACTGTTTTTT.

J is TRBJ2-7 and V is TRBV6-6; 9 bases map to TRBD1. From germline, CDR1 is MNHNY and CDR2 SVGAGI (reference sequence). The trim removed 4 bases at V and 5 bases at J, leaving 3 bases unmatched. This CDR3 spans 13 amino acids. This CDR3 is CASSSGDRDEQYV. In nucleotides, the CDR3 is TGTGCCAGCAGTTCCGGGGACAGGGACGAGCAGTACGTC.

This clone came up a few times. The gene calls are TRBV9 and TRBJ1-2, with 7 bases lining up with TRBD1. CDR3 length: 15 residues. After removal of 4 bases from V and 0 bases from J, the junction contained 6 bases not matched to a gene. CDR1 SGDLS and CDR2 YYNGEE come from the germline V gene. The CDR3 protein is CASSSPGGPNYGYTF. CDR3 nucleotides: TGTGCCAGCAGCTCCCCAGGGGGACCTAACTATGGCTACACCTTC.